This record looks at one T cell receptor (beta chain) sequence and its context. No cognate antigen has been identified for it. No much larger clonotype is one base removed from it; base qualities were not supplied. These data are taken from a study of long-term antiretroviral therapy in people with HIV (dated by TCRdb to about 2022). About the full investigation: The earliest samples were collected about a decade before the 2015 WHO recommendation for immediate ART, when ART was typically delayed until CD4 counts fell. Among the 30 or so participants with HIV, eleven were female. A total of some 200 cryopreserved PBMC samples came from a few dozen adults with confirmed HIV infection and were collected serially over a mean of roughly six years (range 1-12). Whether ART initiation and durable HIV suppression were associated with changes in peripheral blood TRB repertoire composition and diversity was tested in a retrospective serial study. No cross-contamination during QIAcube processing turned up in test extractions that ran a monoclonal T-cell line alongside 30 to 40 polyclonal samples. Study-wide findings and limitations: Unsorted PBMC were profiled instead of sorted CD4+ and CD8+ T cells because pre-ART samples had limited cell numbers. The repertoire was dominated across all time points by expanded TRB clones identified before ART initiation, although this dominance was seen to fluctuate and to decrease in many PLHIV after ART. Compared with controls, HIV repertoires had narrower CDR3 length ranges, and the network structure pointed to an antigen-experienced repertoire that shifted only slightly toward naive after ART. Since PBMC availability was limited, sequencing covered only the TCR beta chain, with no alpha chain pairing. A significant increase in TRB diversity was found to be associated with ART initiation, although TRB diversity was observed to remain significantly below that of transplant donor controls even after long-term ART. The samples span the years 2004 to 2017, and the ART regimens used at that time may not be as effective as current regimens. Inferences about post-ART repertoire changes were limited because no data were available on ART adherence, viral resistance or therapy changes.

To be included, a participant needed at least one PBMC sample from before ART initiation plus at least two post-ART samples. Every participant with HIV received treatment in the United States of America. Before DNA extraction, cryopreserved samples of about 1-10 million PBMC were thawed and washed. At the time of the earliest PBMC sample, participants with HIV were aged between roughly 20 and 54 years. PBMC samples were contributed by each participant from 1-4 timepoints before ART initiation and 2-8 timepoints after ART initiation, with a median of 7 samples. For every participant, serial HIV viral load, CD4+ T-cell count, ART history and demographic data were obtained. A Qiagen kit on a QIAcube was used to extract genomic DNA from unsorted PBMC, with samples processed in batches of 12. Including cysteine and phenylalanine, the CDR3 has 14 amino acids. Only CDR3 DNA is held: 42 bases, read in frame from base 1. V is reduced by 4 bases and J by 0 bases, leaving a spacing of 10 bases between them. The germline V gene yields SGHRS for CDR1 and YFSETQ for CDR2.

The immunoSEQ hsTCRB v3.0 assay was used at survey level resolution for TRB variable region sequencing. A depth of roughly 40,000-55,000 T-cell genomes per sample was targeted for TRB sequencing. TRB libraries were pooled and sequenced on an Illumina MiSeq using a v3 150-cycle kit. In the paper's pipeline: Repertoire analysis ran in R within a reproducible Nextflow workflow covering QC, data transformation and analysis. LymphoSeq2, an R package for exploring AIRR-Seq data, was used to implement the custom analyses. A few samples yielding fewer than 5000 total TRB sequences were excluded, leaving roughly 200 analyzed HIV repertoires. Of the roughly 180 retained HIV repertoires, about 59 were collected before and around 130 after ART initiation. Repertoires were downsampled to 5000 TRB nucleotide sequences, and summary statistics were averaged over 100 downsampling iterations. Only TRB sequences with CDR3 regions of at least seven amino acids were retained for analysis. Two measures captured diversity: a Shannon entropy-derived clonality score and the Gini coefficient. In repertoire networks, the top 5000 CDR3 amino acid sequences were linked whenever an edit distance of one separated two sequences. Antigen specificity groups and MHC restriction were predicted for TRB CDR3 amino acid sequences with GLIPH2. CDR3 amino acid sequences were matched against VDJdb and McPAS-TCR to flag known CMV, EBV, HIV or tissue antigen associations. Pre-ART, post-ART and control groups were compared with Wilcoxon signed-rank tests and Holm-Bonferroni correction. Sourced from immuneACCESS, this table was stored by TCRdb with only in-frame sequences that have V and J called. A share of the clones is absent; for the studies checked, an unresolved V gene accounts for under half, and the remainder has no known explanation. V and J calls and clone size come straight from that table; D and trimming were deduced from the DNA. The sample table records 25,000 to 35,000 clones; over 70% of these occur just once. The ten largest clones take up around 8% of the sample.

The receptor comes from a woman between 50 and 59 years old with HIV. The sample here was unsorted PBMCs, taken 3.1 years after starting antiretroviral therapy. Rearrangement joined TRBV5-1 to TRBJ1-1; confidence is insufficient to name the D gene. The CDR3 amino acid sequence is: CASSPTDMNTEAFF. The nucleotides are TGCGCCAGCAGCCCTACAGACATGAACACTGAAGCTTTCTTT. With the rest looked up from the reference TRBV5-1 and TRBJ1-1 genes rather than sequenced, the full variable domain is KAGVTQTPRYLIKTRGQQVTLSCSPISGHRSVSWYQQTPGQGLQFLFEYFSETQRNKGNFPGRFSGRQFSNSRSEMNVSTLELGDSALYLCASSPTDMNTEAFFGQGTRLTVV.